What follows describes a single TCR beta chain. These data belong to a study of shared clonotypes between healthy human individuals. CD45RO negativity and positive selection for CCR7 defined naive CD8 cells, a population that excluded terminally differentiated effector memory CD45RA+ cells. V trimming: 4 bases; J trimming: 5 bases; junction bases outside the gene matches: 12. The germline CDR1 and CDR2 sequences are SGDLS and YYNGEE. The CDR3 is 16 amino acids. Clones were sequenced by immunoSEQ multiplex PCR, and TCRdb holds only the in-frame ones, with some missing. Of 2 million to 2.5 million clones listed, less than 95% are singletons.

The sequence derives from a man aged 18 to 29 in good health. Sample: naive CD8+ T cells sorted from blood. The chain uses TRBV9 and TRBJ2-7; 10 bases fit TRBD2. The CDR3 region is CASSPREREGRNEQYF. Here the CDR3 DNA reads TGTGCCAGCAGCCCCCGCGAGCGGGAGGGCCGGAACGAGCAGTACTTC.